These T cell receptor beta chains were read from a single sample in a study of cytomegalovirus exposure and HLA in healthy donors. Sequenced by immunoSEQ multiplex PCR; TCRdb stores in-frame clones only, minus some. The sample consists of about 170,000 clones, approximately 96% of them appearing once. The material sequenced was PBMCs. The origin of the receptors is a woman between 18 and 29 years old in good health and CMV-seronegative. Both conserved end residues are part of each CDR3. D genes are given only for firm matches. A clone size is listed for some rows: how often the clone was seen (once, few, many), or a class if it is expanded.

J gene	V gene	clone size	D gene	CDR3 DNA	CDR3 protein
TRBJ2-5	TRBV5-1	.	TRBD2	TGCGCCAGCAGCTTGGGGCTAGCGGGGGCAGAGACCCAGTACTTC	CASSLGLAGAETQYF
TRBJ1-1	TRBV7-2	.	.	TGTGCCAGCAGCTTTCACTCAATTCTAAACACTGAAGCTTTCTTT	CASSFHSILNTEAFF
TRBJ1-2	TRBV10-3	.	.	TGTGCCATCAGTGAGTCTGGGGGCGCAATTGGTGGCTACACCTTC	CAISESGGAIGGYTF
TRBJ1-4	TRBV4-3	once	TRBD1	TGCGCCAGCAGCGCCGGGACAGGGCATAATGAAAAACTGTTTTTT	CASSAGTGHNEKLFF
TRBJ2-7	TRBV11-2	.	TRBD1	TGTGCCAGCAGTTTTACCCAGGGGGCCCCCTACGAGCAGTACTTC	CASSFTQGAPYEQYF
TRBJ2-1	TRBV7-6	.	TRBD2	TGTGCCAGCAGCTTAGTGCTTAGCGGGGGGGCCGGCTCCTACAATGAGCAGTTCTTC	CASSLVLSGGAGSYNEQFF
TRBJ2-5	TRBV19	.	.	TGTGCCAGTAGTCCGCAGGGGTTCCAAGAGACCCAGTACTTC	CASSPQGFQETQYF
TRBJ2-5	TRBV2	.	TRBD2	TGTGCCAGCAGTGAAGGAGGAGCGGGGTGGGGAGAGACCCAGTACTTC	CASSEGGAGWGETQYF
TRBJ2-5	TRBV7-2	.	TRBD2	TGTGCCAGCAGCTTAGCAGGACTAGCGGGGCAAGAGACCCAGTACTTC	CASSLAGLAGQETQYF
TRBJ2-5	TRBV6-6	.	.	TGTGCCAGCAGTTACTCAGGGGGGGGGCGCGTTGAGACCCAGTACTTC	CASSYSGGGRVETQYF
TRBJ1-6	TRBV9	.	.	TGTGCCAGCAGCGTAGTCGGTACCAATTCACCCCTCCACTTT	CASSVVGTNSPLHF
TRBJ2-6	TRBV18	.	.	TGTGCCAGCTCACCAACAGGGATAGGGTCCTCTGGGGCCAACGTCCTGACTTTC	CASSPTGIGSSGANVLTF
TRBJ1-2	TRBV6-5	once	TRBD1	TGTGCCAGCAGTCCCGGACAGGTTGGGGGCTACACCTTC	CASSPGQVGGYTF
TRBJ2-1	TRBV30	.	TRBD2	TGTGCCTGGAAGGCCTCAGCTAGCGGGGCCTACAATGAGCAGTTCTTC	CAWKASASGAYNEQFF
TRBJ2-3	TRBV7-3	.	.	TGTGCCAGCAAACTAGCCTCGGGCACAGATACGCAGTATTTT	CASKLASGTDTQYF